The present T cell receptor (beta chain) was sequenced within a study of post-analysis software for immune sequencing data. The wider study: The courses of disease that were included comprised relapsing-remitting, secondary progressive and progressive-relapsing multiple sclerosis. Study findings and constraints: When compared against controls, multiple sclerosis patients showed significantly lower normalized Chao1 diversity. Four or five TRBV segments were more frequent in patients than controls; TRBV5-6, TRBV5-1 and TRBV20-1 belonged to this group.

Incorporated into the TCR beta cDNA libraries were unique molecular identifiers, which served to reduce PCR and sequencing biases. From the PCR reads, TCRdb called clonotypes with MiXCR, one entry per CDR3 protein. Here the sample spans about 620,000 distinct CDR3 sequences, 44% being singletons. In the case of this clonotype: No antigen is known for it.

Germline-derived CDR1 and CDR2 are DFQATT and SNEGSKA (reference sequence). The CDR3 totals 14 residues. V was trimmed by 2 bases and J by 1 base, leaving 11 bases between them. The chain uses TRBV20-1 and TRBJ2-5; no clear D gene. Sequencing input: blood. The sequence came from a girl aged 10 to 17 with multiple sclerosis. The CDR3 region has the DNA TGCAGTGCTAGATCGTCAGTCGCCCAAGAGACCCAGTACTTC. Amino acids: CSARSSVAQETQYF.